This passage covers 29 T cell receptor beta chains from one sample sequenced in a study of T-cell reconstitution after alpha-beta-depleted transplantation in children. TCRbeta library construction was performed incorporating unique molecular identifiers. TCRdb processed the PCR reads anew with MiXCR; each CDR3 protein has one entry. The sample shows fewer than 250,000 distinct CDR3 sequences, 6.5% to 9% of them seen only once. Sequences were derived from PBMCs, mostly from graft donor cells, sampled 180 days after TCRalphabeta/CD19-depleted stem cell transplant. These receptors came from a male patient younger than 18 who had a stem cell transplant for acute lymphoblastic leukemia, so the T cells may come from the graft donor.

This clonotype was observed many times. The J gene is TRBJ1-6, the V gene TRBV4-3; possible D gene TRBD1, 5 bases. The CDR3 runs to 15 residues. The germline gives CDR1 LGHNA, CDR2 YSLEER. The V gene lost 5 bases and the J gene lost 5 bases, with 13 bases spanning the gap. The CDR3 nucleotides read TGCGCCAGCAGCAACCGGGACGGTAATAATTCACCCCTCCACTTT. Protein product: CASSNRDGNNSPLHF.

This clonotype was seen at least ten times. This chain connects TRBV6-2 or TRBV6-3 to TRBJ2-2, with 10 nucleotides matching TRBD1. Per the germline V gene, CDR1 is MNHEY and CDR2 is SVGEGT. This CDR3 is built from 18 residues. The V gene end was trimmed by 0 bases and the J gene end by 8 bases; junction bases not matched to a gene: 12. CDR3 coding DNA: TGTGCCAGCAGTTACTCGGTTTTGACAGGGGGCGCTCCGGGGGAGCTGTTTTTT. Encoded protein: CASSYSVLTGGAPGELFF.

This clonotype was seen only a few times. The chain employs TRBV5-6 and TRBJ2-3, with 8 nucleotides matching TRBD2. Per the germline V gene, CDR1 is SGHDT and CDR2 is YYEEEE. V gave up 3 bases and J gave up 5 bases; unmatched junction bases: 17. This CDR3 is 18 amino acids long. The CDR3 reads CASSSRGGGLPQRDTQYF. CDR3 bases: TGTGCCAGCAGCTCCCGGGGGGGAGGTCTACCACAGAGAGATACGCAGTATTTT.

This clonotype appeared many times. This rearrangement joins TRBV10-3 to TRBJ1-2; 7 nucleotides align to TRBD1. With V trimmed by 4 bases and J by 6 bases, 11 bases remained unmatched. In germline, CDR1 is ENHRY, CDR2 SYGVKD. The CDR3 has 15 amino acids. The chain's CDR3 is CAISGYRQGQNGYTF. The DNA of the CDR3 is TGTGCCATCAGTGGATATCGACAGGGCCAGAATGGCTACACCTTC.

This clonotype came up many times. The chain recombines TRBV28 with TRBJ2-3; 7 bases fit TRBD1. CDR3 size: 15 residues. Germline V gives CDR1 MDHEN, CDR2 SYDVKM. Germline trimming cut 2 bases from V and 1 base from J; bases unmatched to any gene: 3. The CDR3 loop reads CASSLAGGGTDTQYF. CDR3 bases: TGTGCCAGCAGTTTAGCAGGGGGTGGCACAGATACGCAGTATTTT.

This clonotype has a count of ten or more. The chain joins TRBV7-9 to TRBJ2-2; maybe TRBD1 (6 bases). The germline gives CDR1 SEHNR, CDR2 FQNEAQ (reference sequence). CDR3 length equals 14 residues. V was shortened by 5 bases and J by 2 bases, with 9 bases between the two germline ends. The chain's CDR3 is CASSRDTNTGELFF. The CDR3 DNA reads TGTGCCAGCAGCCGGGACACTAACACCGGGGAGCTGTTTTTT.

This clonotype has at least ten counts. The rearrangement joins TRBV11-2 to TRBJ1-2, with 7 bases fitting TRBD1. Germline values: CDR1 SGHAT, CDR2 FQNNGV. Trimming at V came to 2 bases and at J to 4 bases, leaving 7 bases not matched to a gene. CDR3 length equals 15 residues. The CDR3: CASSLTRGQIYGYTF. CDR3 nucleotides: TGTGCCAGCAGCTTAACACGGGGACAGATCTATGGCTACACCTTC.

The sample holds many counts of this clonotype. The chain combines TRBV4-1 with TRBJ2-3; D perhaps matches TRBD2 (5 bases). Germline loops: CDR1 MGHRA, CDR2 YSYEKL. There are 14 residues in the CDR3. The V end lost 1 base, the J end lost 4 bases, and 9 bases lay between the germline ends. Written as DNA, the CDR3 is TGCGCCAGCAGCCAAGTGGAGGCCTCAGATACGCAGTATTTT. Residues: CASSQVEASDTQYF.

This clonotype was picked up a small number of times. V gene TRBV5-1 combines with J gene TRBJ2-7; perhaps TRBD1 as D (6 bases). CDR3 length equals 14 residues. Germline lookup yields CDR1 SGHRS and CDR2 YFSETQ. V was shortened by 3 bases and J by 1 base, with 11 bases between the two germline ends. The chain's CDR3 is CASSWEQGSYEQYF. The CDR3 DNA reads as TGCGCCAGCAGCTGGGAACAGGGTTCCTACGAGCAGTACTTC.

This clonotype was observed at least ten times. The chain employs TRBV6-1 and TRBJ2-7, with TRBD2 identical over 10 bases. This CDR3 is 16 amino acids long. Per germline, CDR1 MNHNS and CDR2 SASEGT. V dropped 7 bases and J dropped 0; count of bases not matched to a gene: 9. CDR3 protein: CASTLGLARSSYEQYF. The CDR3 DNA follows: TGTGCCAGCACCCTGGGACTAGCGAGAAGCTCCTACGAGCAGTACTTC.

This clonotype occurred many times. The chain carries TRBV29-1 and TRBJ2-1, with D tentatively TRBD2 (5 bases). V dropped 4 bases and J dropped 7 bases, with 8 bases sitting between them. Germline V gene data show CDR1 as SQVTM and CDR2 as ANQGSEA. The CDR3 sequence is 11 residues long. The CDR3 loop is CSVGRWNEQFF. CDR3 DNA sequence: TGCAGCGTTGGGAGGTGGAATGAGCAGTTCTTC.

This clonotype has only a few counts. This chain links TRBV20-1 with TRBJ2-7; D is possibly TRBD1 or TRBD2 (5 bases each). CDR1 DFQATT and CDR2 SNEGSKA come from the germline V gene (reference sequence). The CDR3 runs to 14 residues. V lost 2 bases and J 3 bases, leaving 14 bases between the germline ends. The CDR3 DNA reads TGCAGTGCTAGACTCCTTAGAGGGGTCTACGAGCAGTACTTC. Its translation: CSARLLRGVYEQYF.

This clonotype was counted many times. The chain carries TRBV7-2 and TRBJ1-3, with a possible D match to TRBD1 (5 bases). V lost 1 base, J lost 0 bases, and 13 bases lay in between. The CDR3 consists of 17 residues. Per germline, CDR1 SGHTA and CDR2 FQGNSA. The CDR3 sequence: CASSLGGSTYSGNTIYF. The DNA for the CDR3 is TGTGCCAGCAGCTTAGGGGGCAGCACTTACTCTGGAAACACCATATATTTT.

This clonotype came up many times. The chain has TRBV5-6 and TRBJ2-3; no firm D call. Between the trimmed V and J ends, which lost 0 bases and 7 bases, there was a span of 9 bases. This CDR3 comprises 13 residues. Germline V gene data show CDR1 as SGHDT and CDR2 as YYEEEE. The CDR3 coding sequence is TGTGCCAGCAGCTTGGATGTGCTGTATACGCAGTATTTT. This codes for CASSLDVLYTQYF.

This clonotype came up many times. The chain carries TRBV7-6 and TRBJ1-2, with TRBD1 matching 8 bases. The CDR3 sequence is 11 residues long. V shed 11 bases and J 8 bases; nucleotides not matched to a gene: 7. Germline V gives CDR1 SGHVS, CDR2 FNYEAQ. The DNA for the CDR3 is TGTGCCCTACAGGGGGGAGGAGGCTACACCTTC. Protein: CALQGGGGYTF.

At least ten counts were recorded for this clonotype. The chain uses TRBV9 and TRBJ2-2; TRBD1 aligns across 7 bases. Germline CDR1 and CDR2: SGDLS and YYNGEE. V trimming: 3 bases; J trimming: 4 bases; junction bases outside the gene matches: 6. CDR3 size: 15 residues. The CDR3 coding sequence is TGTGCCAGCAGCGAGACAGGGTGGGGCACCGGGGAGCTGTTTTTT. Its protein product is CASSETGWGTGELFF.

This clonotype came up many times. V usage is TRBV29-1 and J usage is TRBJ1-4; TRBD1 aligns across 9 bases. Germline CDR1 and CDR2: SQVTM and ANQGSEA. There are 13 residues in the CDR3. After removal of 6 bases from V and 8 bases from J, the junction contained 7 bases not matched to a gene. Written as DNA, the CDR3 is TGCAGCGTAGCGGGACAGGGAGGAGAAAAACTGTTTTTT. Encoded protein: CSVAGQGGEKLFF.

Regarding this clonotype: A much larger clone lies one base from this, so it may be a read error. This sequence joins TRBV5-2 and TRBJ2-2; TRBD1, as called in the table, went unchecked against the DNA. TRBV5-2 counts as a pseudogene. The CDR3 length is 14 residues. CDR3 coding DNA: TGTGCCAGGAGCTTGGGGGGGGTGGTCGGGGAGCTGTTTTTT. The encoded protein is CARSLGGVVGELFF.

This clonotype has ten or more counts. The V gene is TRBV5-6, the J gene TRBJ2-7; a weak D match, TRBD2 (6 bases). Germline lookup yields CDR1 SGHDT and CDR2 YYEEEE. V was cut by 4 bases and J by 2 bases, with 19 bases left in between. CDR3 length equals 16 residues. DNA for the CDR3: TGTGCCAGCAGCCGGCAGGGACTTGCCTACACCTACGAGCAGTACTTC. Its translation: CASSRQGLAYTYEQYF.

This clonotype appeared many times. The gene calls are TRBV24-1 and TRBJ2-7; tentatively, D is TRBD2 (5 bases). The CDR3 consists of 12 residues. The V end was cut by 3 bases, the J end by 5 bases, with 7 bases between. Germline CDR1 is KGHDR and CDR2 is SFDVKD. CDR3 nucleotide sequence: TGTGCCACCAGTGATCCGCGGGACGAGCAGTACTTC. Residues: CATSDPRDEQYF.

This clonotype was counted ten times or more. The chain links TRBV12-3 or TRBV12-4 to TRBJ2-2; D assignment may be TRBD1 or TRBD2 (5 bases each). The CDR3 length is 13 residues. V shed 10 bases and J shed 6 bases, with 15 bases lying between them. The CDR3 nucleotides are TGTGCCATTATAAGCAGAGGGGCCGGGGAGCTGTTTTTT. This encodes CAIISRGAGELFF.

V and J are TRBV11-1 and TRBJ2-7; perhaps D is TRBD1 or TRBD2 (5 bases each). Looked up from germline, CDR1 is SGHAT and CDR2 is FQDESV (reference sequence). Trimming stripped 5 bases from V and 2 bases from J, with 13 bases between. The CDR3 runs to 14 residues. The CDR3 is CASSPRDRTYEQYF. CDR3 coding DNA: TGTGCCAGCAGCCCCCGGGACCGAACCTACGAGCAGTACTTC.

This clonotype showed up many times. This sequence joins TRBV19 and TRBJ1-3, with D uncertain. Germline CDR1 reads LNHDA; CDR2 reads SQIVND (reference sequence). The V and J ends lost 3 bases and 1 base respectively, with 10 bases between them. This CDR3 contains 15 residues. CDR3 nucleotide sequence: TGTGCCAGTAGTATCTCGGGAATATCTGGAAACACCATATATTTT. As protein: CASSISGISGNTIYF.

This clonotype was seen at least ten times. The V gene is TRBV4-1, the J gene TRBJ2-7; 10 bases line up with TRBD1. Per germline, CDR1 MGHRA and CDR2 YSYEKL. V dropped 2 bases and J dropped 3; count of bases not matched to a gene: 4. CDR3 length: 15 amino acids. CDR3: CASSQPGQGVYEQYF. CDR3 sequence (DNA): TGCGCCAGCAGCCAACCTGGACAGGGGGTCTACGAGCAGTACTTC.

This clonotype was detected many times. The chain joins TRBV7-9 to TRBJ2-5; D not certain. Germline V lookup: CDR1 SEHNR, CDR2 FQNEAQ (reference sequence). This CDR3 comprises 12 residues. V gave up 0 bases and J gave up 5 bases, with 4 bases separating them. CDR3 sequence: CASSLAVETQYF. CDR3 sequence (DNA): TGTGCCAGCAGCTTAGCGGTGGAGACCCAGTACTTC.

This clonotype appeared many times. CDR3 sequence reads: CASSFTGTGHYEQYF. The DNA for the CDR3 is TGTGCCAGCAGCTTCACCGGGACGGGACACTACGAGCAGTACTTC. The V call is TRBV5-6, the J call TRBJ2-7; D possibly corresponds to TRBD1 (6 bases). This CDR3 comprises 15 residues. Germline assignment: CDR1 SGHDT and CDR2 YYEEEE. The ends were cut back, 2 bases at V and 3 bases at J, with 15 bases in the middle.

Turning to this clonotype: A read error may explain this, as a much larger clone is one base away. The V call is TRBV7-3, the J call TRBJ2-1, with D possibly being TRBD2 (5 bases). This CDR3 is built from 12 residues. Germline CDR1 SGHTA, CDR2 FQGTGA. Trimming took off 8 bases at V and 7 bases at J, with 12 bases between the two ends. The CDR3 DNA reads as TGTGCCAGCGGTAGCGCGGTAAATGAGCAGTTCTTC. Translated: CASGSAVNEQFF.

This clonotype was counted many times. The chain combines TRBV5-1 with TRBJ2-5; D gene uncertain. The length of the CDR3 is 15 residues. Germline assignment: CDR1 SGHRS and CDR2 YFSETQ. Trimming took off 2 bases at V and 4 bases at J, with 15 bases between the two ends. CDR3 residues: CASSFIRTLGETQYF. The CDR3 nucleotides are TGCGCCAGCAGCTTTATTAGAACCTTAGGAGAGACCCAGTACTTC.

This clonotype was detected ten times or more. The gene calls are TRBV20-1 and TRBJ2-7; TRBD2 might be the D (6 bases). This CDR3 has 16 amino acids. In germline, CDR1 is DFQATT, CDR2 SNEGSKA (reference sequence). Trimming removed 4 bases at V and 4 bases at J, with 23 bases between. The CDR3 is CSATRGGTRLKYEQYF. In nucleotides, the CDR3 is TGCAGTGCTACACGTGGGGGGACCCGCTTAAAGTACGAGCAGTACTTC.